This paragraph reports one TCR beta chain. Its specific antigen is unknown. Base qualities are not recorded, but no much larger clone differs from it by a single base. In the same sample, other DNA sequences code for this CDR3. One collaborating source in Seattle enrolled patients during active infection and followed them longitudinally through the course of disease. The collaborating institutions used their own protocols to collect whole blood in K2EDTA tubes. Collaborator samples were shipped for TCRbeta analysis as frozen whole blood, isolated PBMCs, or DNA extracted from either sample type. The data are from a study of blood T cell repertoires in COVID-19 (dated by TCRdb to about 2020). As for the study more broadly: Samples covering the acute and convalescent phases of COVID-19 were provided by collaborators in the United States, Italy and Spain. The material from the prospective study consisted of cDNA or gDNA derived from T cells, B-cell-depleted T cells, or PBMCs. Deeply sampled blood TCRbeta repertoires from subjects exposed to, actively infected with, or recovered from COVID-19 were included in the dataset. The repertoires were made available in a free public database intended to serve as a resource for research on the immune response to SARS-CoV-2. The samples were drawn from the first 160 participants of the ongoing ImmuneRACE study and from 1,254 subjects provided by 6 global collaborators. A de-identified subject ID, COVID-19 status, age in years and sex were almost always included in the sample metadata. Where HLA class I and class II types were available, the types were taken from metadata supplied by the sample provider, not from assay-based typing. Paper-wide results and their limitations: The amount of clinical and demographic metadata varied by source and participant and was provided uncurated.

Measured from the cysteine to the phenylalanine, the CDR3 is 18 residues long. The only DNA kept is the CDR3, 54 bases in frame from the first base. Taken from the germline V gene, the CDR1 and CDR2 loops are KGHSH and LQKENI. V sheds 2 bases and J sheds 0 bases, leaving 18 bases between their ends. The immunoSEQ Assay, a bias-controlled multiplex PCR, was used to amplify TCRbeta CDR3 regions from genomic DNA. In the original analysis: The number of nucleated cells in each sample was estimated by amplification of reference gene primers within the assay. To quantify the absolute abundance of each unique TCRbeta CDR3 rearrangement, sequence reads were collapsed and filtered. For each sample, productive Simpson clonality was calculated by taking the square root of Simpson's diversity index across productive rearrangements. Here the immuneACCESS table is served through TCRdb, limited to in-frame sequences with V and J called. Missing clones are a known gap in these copies; in checked studies unresolved V genes cover under half, and the rest lacks a known reason. The V and J calls and clone size were taken over from that table, and D and trimming were inferred from the DNA. Counted in this sample were 200,000 to 300,000 clones; more than 85% of them appeared once. Of the sample, roughly 5% is held by the ten largest clones.

In this chain, TRBV18 is recombined with TRBJ2-3; there is no confident call for the D gene. The source of this sequence is a woman aged 60-75 years with COVID-19, enrolled during active disease. Source material: peripheral blood. CDR3 loop: CASSPSVTAYASTDTQYF. The DNA sequence follows: TGTGCCAGCTCACCAAGCGTGACTGCATACGCCAGCACAGATACGCAGTATTTT.